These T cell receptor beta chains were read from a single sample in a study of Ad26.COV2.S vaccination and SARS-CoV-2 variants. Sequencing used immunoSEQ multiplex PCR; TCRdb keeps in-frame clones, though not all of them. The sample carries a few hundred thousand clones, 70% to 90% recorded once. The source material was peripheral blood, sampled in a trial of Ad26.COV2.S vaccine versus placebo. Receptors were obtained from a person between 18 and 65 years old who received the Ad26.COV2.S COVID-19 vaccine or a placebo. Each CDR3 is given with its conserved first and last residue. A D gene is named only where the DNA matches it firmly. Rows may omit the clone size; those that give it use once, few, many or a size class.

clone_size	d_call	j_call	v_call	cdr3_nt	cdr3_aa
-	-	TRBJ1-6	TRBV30	TGTGCCACTCAGTCAGGGTTGGCTGTGTATTCACCCCTCCACTTT	CATQSGLAVYSPLHF
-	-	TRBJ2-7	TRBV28	TGTGCCACCCGGGGCCCTAACAAGTACTACGAGCAGTACTTC	CATRGPNKYYEQYF
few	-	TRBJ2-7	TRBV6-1	TGTGCCAGCAGTGAGGTCGGTGTCTACGAGCAGTACTTC	CASSEVGVYEQYF
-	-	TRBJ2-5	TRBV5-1	TGCGCCAGCAGCTTGGCAGGGGGGCTTTTAGAGACCCAGTACTTC	CASSLAGGLLETQYF
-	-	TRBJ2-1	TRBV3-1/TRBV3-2	TGTGCCAGCAGCCGCGTACTAGGGGACAATGAGCAGTTCTTC	CASSRVLGDNEQFF
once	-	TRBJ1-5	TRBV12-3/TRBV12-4	TGTGCCAGCACCCCGGGGGATCAGCCCCAGCATTTT	CASTPGDQPQHF
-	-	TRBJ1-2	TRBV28	TGTGCCACCACCGGGACTAACTATGGCTACACCTTC	CATTGTNYGYTF
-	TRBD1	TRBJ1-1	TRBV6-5	TGTGCCAGCAGCGGACAGGCCTACACTGAAGCTTTCTTT	CASSGQAYTEAFF
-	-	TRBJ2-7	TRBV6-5	TGTGCCAGCAGCCCCGGTGGTCGGTCCTACGAGCAGTACTTC	CASSPGGRSYEQYF
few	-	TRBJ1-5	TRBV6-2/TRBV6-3	TGTGCCAGCAGTCAACCCCCGTGGGGCCAGCCCCAGCATTTT	CASSQPPWGQPQHF
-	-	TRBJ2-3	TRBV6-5	TGTGCCAGCAGTTATAGTGGGGTCACAGATACGCAGTATTTT	CASSYSGVTDTQYF